The next 5 T cell receptor beta chains were all read from a single sample in a study of post-analysis software for immune sequencing data. Study outcomes and limitations: Comparison of patients with controls showed a handful of TRBV segments more frequent in patients, TRBV5-6, TRBV5-1 and TRBV20-1 among them.

Libraries were made from TCR beta cDNA, and they carried unique molecular identifiers. One entry per CDR3 protein, called by TCRdb with MiXCR from the PCR reads. The table records about 540,000 distinct CDR3 sequences, around a third of them present only once. No antigen has been identified for these receptors. What was sequenced was blood. These receptors were collected from a girl aged 2 to 17 with multiple sclerosis.

This clonotype turned up a few times. The genes are TRBV24-1 and TRBJ2-1; maybe TRBD1 (5 bases). The V gene lost 1 base and the J gene lost 9 bases, with 6 bases spanning the gap. This CDR3 contains 12 residues. Germline V CDR1 and CDR2: KGHDR, SFDVKD. CDR3 nucleotide sequence: TGTGCCACCAGTGATTTTAGGGGTGAGCAGTTCTTC. As protein: CATSDFRGEQFF.

The rearrangement links TRBV27 to TRBJ2-5, with D hard to call. The CDR3 has 15 residues. The germline gives CDR1 MNHEY, CDR2 SMNVEV (reference sequence). Trimming took 2 bases from V and 4 from J, leaving 14 bases between them. CDR3 protein: CASSLLVSPSETQYF. The CDR3 DNA reads as TGTGCCAGCAGTTTACTTGTTAGTCCTTCAGAGACCCAGTACTTC.

V usage is TRBV6-5 and J usage is TRBJ1-1; no clear D gene. The V end was cut by 2 bases, the J end by 5 bases, with 9 bases between. Germline CDR1 MNHEY, CDR2 SVGAGI. The CDR3 is 13 amino acids. The CDR3 loop reads CASSYEARTEAFF. CDR3 DNA sequence: TGTGCCAGCAGTTACGAGGCGAGAACTGAAGCTTTCTTT.

This clonotype has only a few counts. This chain connects TRBV7-9 to TRBJ1-1; D gene uncertain. Looked up from germline, CDR1 is SEHNR and CDR2 is FQNEAQ (reference sequence). CDR3 length: 16 residues. The V end lost 3 bases, the J end lost 2 bases, and 16 bases lay between the germline ends. The CDR3 nucleotides are TGTGCCAGCAGCTTGGGAAGCGGCTCGGGAAACACTGAAGCTTTCTTT. Its translation is CASSLGSGSGNTEAFF.

This chain uses TRBV20-1 with TRBJ2-3; the D gene could be TRBD1 or TRBD2 (5 bases each). The CDR3 totals 13 residues. V was trimmed by 4 bases and J by 0 bases, leaving 8 bases between them. The germline gives CDR1 DFQATT, CDR2 SNEGSKA (reference sequence). CDR3 nucleotides: TGCAGTGCTACAGGGAGCAGCACAGATACGCAGTATTTT. Translating gives CSATGSSTDTQYF.